Sequencing of this T cell receptor beta chain was carried out in a study of cytomegalovirus exposure and HLA in healthy donors. The table lists this clone with a count of one. What it binds is unknown. Study-level points and caveats: Reports described diagnosis of cytomegalovirus status by the classifier as highly specific and sensitive. The study put 150 or so TCR beta chains on its list as cytomegalovirus-associated.

Use of 60 Vbeta and 13 Jbeta primers characterized the PCR. Here immunoSEQ multiplex PCR was the method, and the copy in TCRdb shows in-frame clones only, minus some. Of 100,000 to 150,000 clones detected, about 75% appear once; the ten largest clones hold 1.2% to 1.5%. Germline lookup yields CDR1 DFQATT and CDR2 SNEGSKA (reference sequence). The germline V and J ends were trimmed by 4 bases and 9 bases, with 12 bases remaining between them. This CDR3 spans 11 amino acids. Input material: PBMCs. The clonotype originates from a woman in her 40s in good health and CMV-seronegative. The V call is TRBV20-1, the J call TRBJ1-2; D perhaps matches TRBD1 (5 bases). In nucleotides, the CDR3 is TGCAGTGCTAAGGGGCAGGAACGCTACACCTTC. This sequence encodes CSAKGQERYTF.